This T cell receptor beta chain originates from a study of Graves' ophthalmopathy and Graves' hyperthyroidism. V lost 1 base to trimming and J lost 8 bases, with 11 bases between them. The germline gives CDR1 DFQATT, CDR2 SNEGSKA (reference sequence). There are 12 residues in the CDR3. This clonotype was counted at least ten times. Its antigen is as yet unknown. RNA transcripts yielded amplified TCR beta CDR3 regions. An initial RT-PCR round employing HTBI primers preceded a second-round multiplex PCR. From the multiplex PCR reads, TCRdb called clonotypes with MiXCR, one entry per CDR3 protein. The table includes a few hundred thousand distinct CDR3 sequences, approximately 15% detected once. The study, taken as a whole, reports: Blood also held most thyroid clonotypes expanded above 0.001 frequency.

The origin of this receptor is a woman in her late teens or twenties with stable Graves' hyperthyroidism. The specimen was peripheral blood. V is TRBV20-1 and J is TRBJ1-2; maybe TRBD1 (6 bases). In DNA, the CDR3 is TGCAGTGCTAGAGGAACAGGGACAGGCTACACCTTC. This sequence encodes CSARGTGTGYTF.